This TCR beta chain was identified in a study of a mutant IDH1 vaccine in newly diagnosed glioma. Background on the study: Vaccines were begun 4-6 weeks after radiotherapy alone, or with temozolomide cycles. Antecedent treatment encompassed radiotherapy, temozolomide, or their combination; the majority received both.

Documented time point: week 5, during vaccination. Each dose of the vaccine consisted of 300 ug of mutant IDH1 20-mer peptide, with topical imiquimod. In the case of this clone: The antigen is unknown.

The table came from immunoSEQ multiplex PCR; TCRdb's copy has only in-frame clones and leaves some out. The sample lists 30,000 to 45,000 clones, approximately 91% seen once, with around 2.5% in the top ten. Trimming cost V 5 bases and J 6 bases, with 13 bases left between them. This CDR3 is built from 13 residues. Germline V gene sequence: CDR1 SGHNT, CDR2 YENEEA. Sequencing was performed on PBMCs, taken from a glioma patient whose treatment included an IDH1 peptide vaccine. The TCR was taken from a man aged 50-59 years with glioma. The genes are TRBV11-3 and TRBJ1-1; unclear D gene. The CDR3: CASSGDGVAEAFF. CDR3 nucleotides: TGTGCCAGCAGCGGGGATGGGGTAGCTGAAGCTTTCTTT.